The text below deals with one TCR beta chain. What it binds is not known. This entry is derived from a study of graft-versus-host responses after intestinal transplantation. About the research overall: Tacrolimus plus steroids were given to all recipients for 2 to 4 years, preceded by anti-thymocyte globulin induction. Study outcomes and limitations: Those patients showing graft-donor T cell macrochimerism displayed high graft-versus-host to host-versus-graft clonal ratios in allografts.

Assay used: immunoSEQ multiplex PCR; TCRdb lists only in-frame clones, some missing. The table records under 150,000 clones, roughly 96% of them present only once. Germline CDR1 is SGHTA and CDR2 is FQGTGA. The V and J ends lost 3 bases and 1 base respectively, with 6 bases between them. This CDR3 is built from 13 residues. This clonotype originated in a human donor who received an intestinal transplant. The genes are TRBV7-3 and TRBJ2-5; D is ambiguous. The specimen comprised unstimulated CD8+ T cells sorted from spleen or lymph node cells, sampled before intestinal transplant. CDR3 in DNA: TGTGCCAGCAGCTTGGGCACCCAAGAGACCCAGTACTTC. As protein: CASSLGTQETQYF.